A selection of T cell receptor beta chains follows, all from one sample in a study of metastatic and nonmetastatic thyroid tumors. TCRdb re-called the PCR reads through MiXCR. The repertoire holds just over 20,000 clones, with less than 15% as singletons. Sequencing used blood. These receptors came from a male donor with papillary thyroid cancer or a benign thyroid nodule (not recorded which). Some clones in this sample may be carry-over from other donors' samples. The CDR3 runs from the conserved cysteine through the conserved F or W. The order of the fields is J gene, clone size, D gene, V gene, CDR3 DNA, CDR3 protein. D genes are given only for firm matches. Rows may omit the clone size; those that give it use once, few, many or a size class.

TRBJ2-7 | many | NA | TRBV30 | TGTGCCTGGAGTTGGGAGGGGAACAGGGGTTACGAGCAGTACTTC | CAWSWEGNRGYEQYF
TRBJ1-1 | many | NA | TRBV19 | TGTGCCAGTAGTATCTGGGGCAGGGGGAACACTGAAGCTTTCTTT | CASSIWGRGNTEAFF
TRBJ2-1 | medium-sized | NA | TRBV12-3/TRBV12-4 | TGTGCCAGCAGTTTAATGTACAATGAGCAGTTCTTC | CASSLMYNEQFF
TRBJ2-1 | NA | NA | TRBV18 | TGTGCCAGCTCACCAGTTGATGAGCAGTTCTTC | CASSPVDEQFF
TRBJ1-5 | few | NA | TRBV28 | TGTGCCAGCAGTTTAGGGCAGAAGGGGCAGCCCCAGCATTTT | CASSLGQKGQPQHF
TRBJ2-3 | NA | TRBD2 | TRBV28 | TGTGCCAGCAGTTTCCCCGGGAGGGCGGAAGATACGCAGTATTTT | CASSFPGRAEDTQYF
TRBJ1-3 | many | NA | TRBV2 | TGTGCCAGCACAACCGGGGTCGGAAACACCATATATTTT | CASTTGVGNTIYF
TRBJ2-5 | many | TRBD1 | TRBV11-2 | TGTGCCAGCAGCTATTCCCAGGGGGCCGGAGAGACCCAGTACTTC | CASSYSQGAGETQYF
TRBJ2-7 | medium-sized | NA | TRBV12-3/TRBV12-4 | TGTGCCAGCAGGAAAAGTTCTATAAGGGACGAGCAGTACTTC | CASRKSSIRDEQYF
TRBJ2-5 | many | NA | TRBV7-2 | TGTGCCAGCAGCCCCCCTCAACAAGAGACCCAGTACTTC | CASSPPQQETQYF
TRBJ1-2 | NA | TRBD1 | TRBV20-1 | TGCAGTGCTAGACCCCCCGGGACAGGTCATGGCTACACCTTC | CSARPPGTGHGYTF
TRBJ1-1 | many | TRBD1 | TRBV4-1 | TGCGCCAGCAGCCAAGACCCACAGGGGAGTGGAACTGAAGCTTTCTTT | CASSQDPQGSGTEAFF
TRBJ1-6 | medium-sized | TRBD1 | TRBV9 | TGTGCCAGCAGCGTAGACCCCGGGACAGGCAATTCACCCCTCCACTTT | CASSVDPGTGNSPLHF
TRBJ1-1 | few | NA | TRBV6-1 | TGTGCCAGCAGTGGCAGGGGCCCCACTGAAGCTTTCTTT | CASSGRGPTEAFF
TRBJ2-7 | NA | NA | TRBV11-1 | TGTGCCAGCAGCTTAGAATATGGGAAGAACCCCTACGAGCAGTACTTC | CASSLEYGKNPYEQYF
TRBJ2-7 | few | NA | TRBV6-2/TRBV6-3 | TGTGCCAGCAGTTACACAGACATCTACGAGCAGTACTTC | CASSYTDIYEQYF
TRBJ2-7 | medium-sized | TRBD2 | TRBV19 | TGTGCCAGTACCCGTGGGGGAGCGGGAGCCCCAATCTACGAGCAGTACTTC | CASTRGGAGAPIYEQYF
TRBJ1-1 | many | NA | TRBV19 | TGTGCCAGTAGTATAGGGACAGCGAACACTGAAGCTTTCTTT | CASSIGTANTEAFF
TRBJ1-1 | many | TRBD1 | TRBV5-1 | TGCGCCAGCAGCTTGTGGGGGACAGGCGAAGCTTTCTTT | CASSLWGTGEAFF
TRBJ1-3 | NA | NA | TRBV6-1 | TGTGCCAGCAGCCCGCCCACAGGGGGAAACACCATATATTTT | CASSPPTGGNTIYF
TRBJ1-1 | NA | NA | TRBV6-5 | TGTGCCAGCAGTTACGGGGGGTGGTCTGAAGCTTTCTTT | CASSYGGWSEAFF
TRBJ2-2 | few | TRBD1 | TRBV10-1 | TGCGCCAGCAGTGAAGGGGACAGGGAGACCGGGGAGCTGTTTTTT | CASSEGDRETGELFF
TRBJ2-1 | many | TRBD2 | TRBV19 | TGTGCCAGTAGAGCGGGGGTATACAATGAGCAGTTCTTC | CASRAGVYNEQFF
TRBJ1-6 | few | NA | TRBV20-1 | TGCAGTGCTCCCAGTCTTGGAAATTCACCCCTCCACTTT | CSAPSLGNSPLHF
TRBJ1-2 | NA | NA | TRBV20-1 | TGCAGTGCTGTAGTAGGGGGGTACTATGGCTACACCTTC | CSAVVGGYYGYTF
TRBJ1-5 | many | TRBD1 | TRBV11-2 | TGTGTCAGCACCCGGGGCGGGACAGGGGACTTATGGAGCAATCAGCCCCAGCATTTT | CVSTRGGTGDLWSNQPQHF
TRBJ2-7 | few | TRBD2 | TRBV2 | TGTGCCAGCAAGGTGCGGGAGGGGCCCTACGAGCAGTACTTC | CASKVREGPYEQYF
TRBJ1-6 | many | NA | TRBV25-1 | TGTGCCAGCGGGAGTTCACCCCTCCACTTT | CASGSSPLHF